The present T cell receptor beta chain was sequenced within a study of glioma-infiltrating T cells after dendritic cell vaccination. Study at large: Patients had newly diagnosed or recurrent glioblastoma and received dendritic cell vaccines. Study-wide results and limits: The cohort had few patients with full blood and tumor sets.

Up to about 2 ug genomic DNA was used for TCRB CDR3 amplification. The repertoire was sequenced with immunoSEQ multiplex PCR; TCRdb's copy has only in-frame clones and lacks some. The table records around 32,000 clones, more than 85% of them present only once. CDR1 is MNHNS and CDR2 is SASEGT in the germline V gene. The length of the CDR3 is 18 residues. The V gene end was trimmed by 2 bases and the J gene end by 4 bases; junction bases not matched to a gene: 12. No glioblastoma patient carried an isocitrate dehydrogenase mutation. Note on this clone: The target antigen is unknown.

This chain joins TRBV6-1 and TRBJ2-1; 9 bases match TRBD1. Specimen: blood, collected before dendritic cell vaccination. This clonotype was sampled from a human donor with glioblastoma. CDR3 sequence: CASSERFGTGRLYNEQFF. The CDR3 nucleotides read TGTGCCAGCAGTGAAAGATTCGGGACAGGGAGGTTATACAATGAGCAGTTCTTC.